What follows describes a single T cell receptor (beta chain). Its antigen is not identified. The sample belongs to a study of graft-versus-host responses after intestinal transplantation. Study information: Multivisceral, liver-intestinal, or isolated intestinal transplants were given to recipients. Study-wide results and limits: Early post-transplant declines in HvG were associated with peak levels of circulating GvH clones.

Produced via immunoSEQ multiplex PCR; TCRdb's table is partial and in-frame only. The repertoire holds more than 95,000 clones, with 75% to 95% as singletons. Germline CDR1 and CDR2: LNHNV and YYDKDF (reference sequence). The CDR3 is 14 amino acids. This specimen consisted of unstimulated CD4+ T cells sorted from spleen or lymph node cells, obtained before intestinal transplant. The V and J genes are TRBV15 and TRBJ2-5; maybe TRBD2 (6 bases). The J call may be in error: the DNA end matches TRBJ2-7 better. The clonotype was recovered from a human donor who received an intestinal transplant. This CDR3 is CATSRDWSSREQYF. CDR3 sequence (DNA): TGTGCCACCAGCCGGGACTGGTCCTCTCGCGAGCAGTACTTC.